This T cell receptor (beta chain) was sequenced in a study of control samples from healthy donors and cancer patients. Trimming took 4 bases from V and 0 from J; bases not matched to a gene: 1. Germline CDR1 SNHLY, CDR2 FYNNEI. The CDR3 covers 14 residues. The data were produced by immunoSEQ multiplex PCR, yet TCRdb's version contains in-frame clones alone and is incomplete. This repertoire shows around 55,000 clones, 88% found once; its top ten account for more than 3.5%. The material sequenced was blood. The sequence was obtained from a man aged 45-65 years in good health. The chain carries TRBV2 and TRBJ2-7, with 9 positions matching TRBD2. The CDR3 region has the DNA TGTGCCAGCAGTGTAGCGGGAGCCTCCTACGAGCAGTACTTC. It encodes CASSVAGASYEQYF.